These 19 T cell receptor beta chains came from one sample sequenced in a study of early T cells in non-severe SARS-CoV-2 infection. TCRdb ran MiXCR on the 5' RACE reads and lists one entry per CDR3 protein. The table includes more than 20,000 distinct CDR3 sequences, approximately 4.4% detected once. The source material was whole blood. The receptor set was obtained from an adult who was a healthcare worker with PCR-confirmed SARS-CoV-2 infection or an uninfected control (not recorded which).

The V and J genes are TRBV3-1 and TRBJ2-3; maybe TRBD2 (5 bases). The germline gives CDR1 LGHDT, CDR2 YNNKEL (reference sequence). The CDR3 covers 14 residues. Between the trimmed V and J ends, which lost 3 bases and 4 bases, there was a span of 11 bases. In DNA, the CDR3 is TGTGCCAGCAGCCAGAGGGTAGTCGCAGATACGCAGTATTTT. This encodes CASSQRVVADTQYF.

This clonotype was observed at least ten times. The rearrangement links TRBV15 to TRBJ2-1; TRBD2 is a possible D gene (5 bases). The germline V gene has CDR1 LNHNV and CDR2 YYDKDF (reference sequence). V lost 0 bases to trimming and J lost 15 bases, with 18 bases between them. The CDR3 sequence is 14 residues long. The CDR3 DNA reads TGTGCCACCAGCAGAGATCAGCGGATCCGAGCTTCGTTCTTC. Translation gives CATSRDQRIRASFF.

This clonotype was detected many times. V is TRBV20-1 and J is TRBJ2-3; 8 nucleotides match TRBD1. CDR1 DFQATT and CDR2 SNEGSKA come from the germline V gene (reference sequence). The CDR3 spans 12 residues. V shed 6 bases, J shed 3 bases, and the junction held 2 bases outside the gene matches. The CDR3 coding sequence is TGCAGTGCCGACAGGGGTACAGATACGCAGTATTTT. Translation gives CSADRGTDTQYF.

At least ten counts were recorded for this clonotype. For the CDR3, the DNA is TGTGCCAGCAGTTATTCCGCAGGGAACACTGAAGCTTTCTTT. This gives the protein CASSYSAGNTEAFF. V gene TRBV6-5 combines with J gene TRBJ1-1; no definite D call. V shed 3 bases and J shed 1 base, with 9 bases lying between them. Germline V gene lookup returns CDR1 MNHEY and CDR2 SVGAGI. The CDR3 consists of 14 residues.

This sequence joins TRBV20-1 and TRBJ2-2; D is uncertain. The ends were cut back, 0 bases at V and 8 bases at J, with 7 bases in the middle. The CDR3 covers 12 residues. CDR1 and CDR2 from the germline V gene are DFQATT and SNEGSKA (reference sequence). The CDR3 DNA reads as TGCAGTGCTAGAGATCAAGTGGGGGAGCTGTTTTTT. This gives the protein CSARDQVGELFF.

In this sample, this clonotype turned up a few times. The V gene is TRBV9, the J gene TRBJ2-7; 10 bases are shared with TRBD2. The CDR3 covers 15 residues. CDR1 SGDLS and CDR2 YYNGEE come from the germline V gene. The trim removed 4 bases at V and 2 bases at J, leaving 6 bases unmatched. CDR3 DNA: TGTGCCAGCAGCCTCGGACTAGCGGAGCCCTACGAGCAGTACTTC. As protein: CASSLGLAEPYEQYF. Full variable domain (outside the CDR3, taken from reference TRBV9 and TRBJ2-7): DSGVTQTPKHLITATGQRVTLRCSPRSGDLSVYWYQQSLDQGLQFLIQYYNGEERAKGNILERFSAQQFPDLHSELNLSSLELGDSALYFCASSLGLAEPYEQYFGPGTRLTVT.

This clonotype has at least ten counts. V is TRBV20-1 and J is TRBJ2-5, with D possibly matching TRBD1 (5 bases). Germline V lookup: CDR1 DFQATT, CDR2 SNEGSKA (reference sequence). The CDR3 covers 13 residues. V was pared by 6 bases and J by 0 bases, with 11 bases between. CDR3 protein: CSAPSGNQETQYF. The CDR3 bases are TGCAGTGCCCCGTCAGGGAACCAAGAGACCCAGTACTTC.

This clonotype showed up many times. This chain joins TRBV7-2 and TRBJ2-3, with D hard to call. The V and J ends lost 5 bases and 1 base respectively, with 10 bases between them. The CDR3 is 14 residues long. Germline CDR1 and CDR2: SGHTA and FQGNSA. In nucleotides, the CDR3 is TGTGCCAGCAGCCTCATAGCCGGCACAGATACGCAGTATTTT. Translated: CASSLIAGTDTQYF.

At least ten counts were recorded for this clonotype. The V call is TRBV10-1, the J call TRBJ2-5, with 7 bases that match TRBD2. The germline V gene has CDR1 WNHNN and CDR2 SYGVQD (reference sequence). This CDR3 has 16 amino acids. The J segment lost 1 base and the V segment lost 0 bases, leaving 5 bases of the junction unmatched. The CDR3 DNA is TGCGCCAGCAGTGAGTCAGACGGGGAGGGCCAAGAGACCCAGTACTTC. Translation: CASSESDGEGQETQYF.

This clonotype has at least ten counts. This chain joins TRBV6-5 and TRBJ1-1; 7 bases map to TRBD1. CDR3 length: 15 residues. The germline CDR1 and CDR2 sequences are MNHEY and SVGAGI. Losses at the gene ends were 6 bases for V and 7 bases for J; bases not matched to a gene: 14. This chain's CDR3 is CASRDRPGQNLEAFF. CDR3 in DNA: TGTGCCAGCAGGGATCGACCGGGACAGAATCTTGAAGCTTTCTTT.

This clonotype was seen repeatedly, ten times or more. V is TRBV7-9 and J is TRBJ2-3; no clear D gene. The CDR3 extends over 13 amino acids. Trimming pared 4 bases from V and 6 bases from J, leaving 11 bases between. From germline, CDR1 is SEHNR and CDR2 FQNEAQ (reference sequence). The CDR3 sequence is CASSSAPIDTQYF. The CDR3 region has the DNA TGTGCCAGCAGCTCGGCCCCCATCGATACGCAGTATTTT.

This clonotype was detected ten times or more. The V call is TRBV6-2 or TRBV6-3, the J call TRBJ2-7; 15 bases are a match to TRBD2. The V segment lost 0 bases and the J segment 0 bases; nucleotides outside the gene matches: 6. This CDR3 contains 19 residues. Germline loops: CDR1 MNHEY, CDR2 SVGEGT. The CDR3 protein is CASSYSPGLAGGSSYEQYF. The CDR3, as DNA: TGTGCCAGCAGTTACTCCCCGGGACTAGCGGGAGGAAGCTCCTACGAGCAGTACTTC.

This clonotype was recorded at least ten times. CDR3 coding DNA: TGTGCCAGCGGGACAGAGAACAATCAGCCCCAGCATTTT. It encodes CASGTENNQPQHF. V is TRBV12-3 or TRBV12-4 and J is TRBJ1-5; TRBD1 agrees at 7 bases. The length of the CDR3 is 13 residues. J was trimmed by 3 bases and V by 8 bases; bases with no gene match: 4.

This clonotype was seen repeatedly, ten times or more. The chain employs TRBV13 and TRBJ1-1; D call uncertain. This CDR3 comprises 14 residues. Germline lookup yields CDR1 PRHDT and CDR2 FYEKMQ (reference sequence). The V and J ends lost 5 bases and 0 bases respectively, with 10 bases between them. The CDR3 bases are TGTGCCAGCAGCCCGGGAGAGCTGAACACTGAAGCTTTCTTT. It translates to CASSPGELNTEAFF.

V usage is TRBV7-2 and J usage is TRBJ1-1; 10 bases map to TRBD1. The CDR3 consists of 16 residues. CDR1 is SGHTA, CDR2 FQGNSA, per germline. Trimming took 5 bases from V and 4 from J; bases not matched to a gene: 10. The CDR3 loop reads CASSPRGQGLITEAFF. CDR3 coding DNA: TGTGCCAGCAGCCCCCGGGGACAGGGGCTTATCACTGAAGCTTTCTTT. Looking up the rest from reference TRBV7-2 and TRBJ1-1 gives the full variable domain: GAGVSQSPSNKVTEKGKDVELRCDPISGHTALYWYRQSLGQGLEFLIYFQGNSAPDKSGLPSDRFSAERTGGSVSTLTIQRTQQEDSAVYLCASSPRGQGLITEAFFGQGTRLTVV.

This clonotype was found many times. The chain uses TRBV3-1 and TRBJ1-1; D gene uncertain. V lost 0 bases and J lost 4, with 9 bases in between. Germline V CDR1 and CDR2: LGHDT, YNNKEL (reference sequence). The CDR3 sequence is 14 residues long. The CDR3 is CASSQDFGSTEAFF. CDR3 nucleotides: TGTGCCAGCAGCCAAGACTTTGGTAGCACTGAAGCTTTCTTT.

This clonotype was picked up many times. The V gene is TRBV12-3 or TRBV12-4, the J gene TRBJ2-2; possible D gene TRBD1, 6 bases. The V and J ends lost 5 bases and 2 bases respectively, with 9 bases between them. The CDR3 is 14 amino acids. CDR3 nucleotides: TGTGCCAGCAGTGAGGGACATAACACCGGGGAGCTGTTTTTT. Protein: CASSEGHNTGELFF.

V gene TRBV30 combines with J gene TRBJ1-1, with no clear D. Looked up from germline, CDR1 is GTSNPN and CDR2 is SVGIG (reference sequence). The CDR3 length is 13 residues. Between the trimmed V and J ends, which lost 4 bases and 6 bases, there was a span of 15 bases. The DNA for the CDR3 is TGTGCCTGGACCCCCCATAATGGGGCTGAAGCTTTCTTT. Its protein product is CAWTPHNGAEAFF.

This clonotype came up many times. The chain joins TRBV20-1 to TRBJ1-1; no firm D call. Deletions cut 0 bases from V and 11 bases from J, with 22 bases between. The CDR3 covers 15 residues. The V gene's germline CDR1 is DFQATT and CDR2 SNEGSKA (reference sequence). CDR3 region: CSARDPNSRASGAFF. The DNA of the CDR3 is TGCAGTGCTAGAGATCCGAACAGTCGTGCCTCAGGCGCTTTCTTT.